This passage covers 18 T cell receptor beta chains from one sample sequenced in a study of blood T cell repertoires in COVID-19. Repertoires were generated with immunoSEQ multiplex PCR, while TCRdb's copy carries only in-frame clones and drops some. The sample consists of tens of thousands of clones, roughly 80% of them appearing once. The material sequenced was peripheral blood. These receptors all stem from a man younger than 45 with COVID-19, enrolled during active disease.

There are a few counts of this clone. CDR3 amino acids: CAALRDSNEKLFF. The CDR3 bases are TGTGCCGCCCTCCGGGACAGTAATGAAAAACTGTTTTTT. The chain carries TRBV6-6 and TRBJ1-4; 7 nucleotides match TRBD1. The germline V gene has CDR1 MNHNY and CDR2 SVGAGI (reference sequence). This CDR3 contains 13 residues. The J segment lost 4 bases and the V segment lost 11 bases, leaving 7 bases of the junction unmatched.

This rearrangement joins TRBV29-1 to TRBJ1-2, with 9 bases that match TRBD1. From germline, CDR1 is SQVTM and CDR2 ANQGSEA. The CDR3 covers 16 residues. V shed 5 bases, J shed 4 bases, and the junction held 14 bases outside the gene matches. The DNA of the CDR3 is TGCAGCGTTTCCGGGACAGGGTTTCCCTTAGGCTATGGCTACACCTTC. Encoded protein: CSVSGTGFPLGYGYTF.

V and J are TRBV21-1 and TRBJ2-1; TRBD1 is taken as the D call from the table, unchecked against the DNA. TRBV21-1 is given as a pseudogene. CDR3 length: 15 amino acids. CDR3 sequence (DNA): TGTGCCAGCAGCAAATTTTCAGGGGGAGAAGATGAGCAGTTCTTC. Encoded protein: CASSKFSGGEDEQFF.

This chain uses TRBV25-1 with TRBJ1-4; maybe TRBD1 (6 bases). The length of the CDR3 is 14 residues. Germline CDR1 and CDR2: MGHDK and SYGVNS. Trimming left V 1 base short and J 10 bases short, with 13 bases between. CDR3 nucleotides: TGTGCCAGCAGTGAATCCAGGGGCAGCGGAAAACTGTTTTTT. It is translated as CASSESRGSGKLFF.

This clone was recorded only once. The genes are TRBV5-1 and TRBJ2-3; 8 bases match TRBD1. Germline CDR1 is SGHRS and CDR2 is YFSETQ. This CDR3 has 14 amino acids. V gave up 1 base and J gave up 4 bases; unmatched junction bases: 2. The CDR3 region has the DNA TGCGCCAGCAGCTTGCCAGGGGGCGCAGATACGCAGTATTTT. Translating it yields CASSLPGGADTQYF.

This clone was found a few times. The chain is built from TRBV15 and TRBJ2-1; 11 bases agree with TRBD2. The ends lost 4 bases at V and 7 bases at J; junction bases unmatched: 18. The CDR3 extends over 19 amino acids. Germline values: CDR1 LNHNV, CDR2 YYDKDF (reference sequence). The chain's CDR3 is CATSTIRSLAGGYGNEQFF. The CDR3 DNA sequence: TGTGCCACCAGCACGATTCGATCGCTAGCGGGAGGTTATGGAAATGAGCAGTTCTTC.

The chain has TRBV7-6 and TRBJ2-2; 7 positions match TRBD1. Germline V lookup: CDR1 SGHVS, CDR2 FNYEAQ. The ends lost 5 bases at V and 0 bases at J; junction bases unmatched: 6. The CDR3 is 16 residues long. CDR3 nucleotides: TGTGCCAGCAGCCAGACAGGGACAGCGAACACCGGGGAGCTGTTTTTT. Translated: CASSQTGTANTGELFF.

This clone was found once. CDR3 DNA sequence: TGTGAGCGGGAGTCTCTAGTATGTGAGCAGTTCTTC. It encodes CERESLVCEQFF. The chain recombines TRBV19 with TRBJ2-1; 8 nucleotides agree with TRBD2. The germline gives CDR1 LNHDA, CDR2 SQIVND (reference sequence). CDR3 length equals 12 residues.

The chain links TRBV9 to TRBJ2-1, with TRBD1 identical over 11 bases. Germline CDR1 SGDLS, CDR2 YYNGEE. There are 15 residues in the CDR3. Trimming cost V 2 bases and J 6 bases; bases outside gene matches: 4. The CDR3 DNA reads TGTGCCAGCAGCGTTGAGGGACAGGGGGGCAATGAGCAGTTCTTC. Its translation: CASSVEGQGGNEQFF.

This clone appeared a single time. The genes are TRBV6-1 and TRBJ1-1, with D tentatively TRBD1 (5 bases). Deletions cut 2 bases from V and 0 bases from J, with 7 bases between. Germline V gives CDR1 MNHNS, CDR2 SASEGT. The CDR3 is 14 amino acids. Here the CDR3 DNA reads TGTGCCAGCAGTGAACCAGGGCTGAACACTGAAGCTTTCTTT. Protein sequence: CASSEPGLNTEAFF.

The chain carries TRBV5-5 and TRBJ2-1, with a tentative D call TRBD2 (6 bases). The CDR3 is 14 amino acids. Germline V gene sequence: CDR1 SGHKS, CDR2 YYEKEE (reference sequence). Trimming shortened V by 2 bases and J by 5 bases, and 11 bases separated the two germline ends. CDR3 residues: CASSFPTRNNEQFF. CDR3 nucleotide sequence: TGTGCCAGCAGCTTCCCGACTAGAAACAATGAGCAGTTCTTC.

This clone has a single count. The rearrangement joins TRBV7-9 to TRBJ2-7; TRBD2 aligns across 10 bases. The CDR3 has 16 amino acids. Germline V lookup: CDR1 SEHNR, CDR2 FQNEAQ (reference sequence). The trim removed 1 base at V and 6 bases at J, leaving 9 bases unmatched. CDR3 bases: TGTGCCAGCAGCTTAGACCCTAGCGGGAGTTTCGGCGAGCAGTACTTC. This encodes CASSLDPSGSFGEQYF.

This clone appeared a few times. Written as DNA, the CDR3 is TGTGCCTGGAGTCCGGCGCCGGCAGGTTCGAGCTCCTACAATGAGCAGTTCTTC. Amino acids: CAWSPAPAGSSSYNEQFF. The J gene is TRBJ2-1, the V gene TRBV30; D call uncertain. V gave up 2 bases and J gave up 0 bases, with 20 bases separating them. Germline loops: CDR1 GTSNPN, CDR2 SVGIG (reference sequence). The CDR3 consists of 18 residues.

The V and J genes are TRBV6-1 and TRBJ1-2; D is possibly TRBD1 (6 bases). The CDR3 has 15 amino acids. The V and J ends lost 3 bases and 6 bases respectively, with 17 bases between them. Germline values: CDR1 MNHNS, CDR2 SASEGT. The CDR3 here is CASSDSLFQGHGYTF. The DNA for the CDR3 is TGTGCCAGCAGTGATAGTTTATTCCAGGGGCATGGCTACACCTTC.

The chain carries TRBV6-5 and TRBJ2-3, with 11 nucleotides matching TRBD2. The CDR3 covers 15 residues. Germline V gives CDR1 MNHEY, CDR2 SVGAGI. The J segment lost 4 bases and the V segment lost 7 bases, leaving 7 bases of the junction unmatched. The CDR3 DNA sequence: TGTGCCAGCACCCGGACTAGCGGGTTGGCAGATACGCAGTATTTT. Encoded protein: CASTRTSGLADTQYF.

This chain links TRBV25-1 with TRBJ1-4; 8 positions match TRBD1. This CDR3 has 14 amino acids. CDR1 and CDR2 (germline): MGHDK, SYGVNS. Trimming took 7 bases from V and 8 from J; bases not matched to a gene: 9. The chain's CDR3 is CASTAGTGGEKLFF. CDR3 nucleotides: TGTGCCAGCACAGCCGGGACAGGCGGGGAAAAACTGTTTTTT.

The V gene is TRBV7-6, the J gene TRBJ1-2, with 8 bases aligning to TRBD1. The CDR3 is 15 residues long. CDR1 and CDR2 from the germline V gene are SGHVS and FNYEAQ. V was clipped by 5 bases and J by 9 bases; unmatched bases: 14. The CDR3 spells CASSPDRAGSSSYTF. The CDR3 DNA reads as TGTGCCAGCAGCCCGGACAGGGCCGGTTCAAGTAGCTACACCTTC.

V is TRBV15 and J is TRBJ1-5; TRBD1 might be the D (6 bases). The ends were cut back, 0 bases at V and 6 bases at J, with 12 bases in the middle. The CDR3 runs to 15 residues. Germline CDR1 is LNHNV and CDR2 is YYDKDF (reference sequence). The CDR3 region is CATSRDRGGGQPQHF. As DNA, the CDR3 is TGTGCCACCAGCAGAGACAGGGGCGGGGGTCAGCCCCAGCATTTT.